The entry below gives a single T cell receptor beta chain sequence along with its context. The antigen it binds to is not known. Qualities for individual bases were not recorded, and no much larger clone is one base off. One collaborating source in Seattle enrolled patients during active infection and followed them longitudinally through the course of disease. Collaborating institutions collected whole blood in K2EDTA tubes following their own protocols. Collaborator samples were shipped for TCRbeta analysis as frozen whole blood, isolated PBMCs, or DNA extracted from either sample type. The data are from a study of blood T cell repertoires in COVID-19 (dated by TCRdb to 2019 to 2021). Looking at the study overall: Samples covering the acute and convalescent phases of COVID-19 were provided by collaborators in the United States, Italy and Spain. The material from the prospective study consisted of cDNA or gDNA derived from T cells, B-cell-depleted T cells, or PBMCs. The dataset comprised deeply sampled blood TCRbeta repertoires from subjects exposed to, actively infected with, or recovered from COVID-19. A freely available public database, intended as a resource for researchers studying the immune response to SARS-CoV-2, is where the repertoires were released. The samples were drawn from two sources: the first 160 participants of the ongoing ImmuneRACE study, and 1,254 subjects contributed by 6 global collaborators. A de-identified subject ID, COVID-19 status, age in years and sex were almost always included in the sample metadata. Where HLA class I and class II types were available, the types were taken from metadata supplied by the sample provider, not from assay-based typing.

Findings and caveats that apply to the study as a whole: The amount of clinical and demographic metadata varied by source and participant and was provided uncurated.

The CDR3 spans 17 residues, from the cysteine through the phenylalanine. The read is trimmed to its CDR3 DNA, 51 bases read in frame from base 1. The germline V gene gives CDR1 as SGHDN and CDR2 as FVKESK. V drops 0 bases and J drops 1 base, leaving 14 bases in between. The immunoSEQ Assay, a bias-controlled multiplex PCR, was used to amplify TCRbeta CDR3 regions from genomic DNA. Turning to the authors' computational methods: The number of nucleated cells in each sample was estimated by amplification of reference gene primers within the assay. To quantify the absolute abundance of each unique TCRbeta CDR3 rearrangement, sequence reads were collapsed and filtered. For each sample, productive Simpson clonality was calculated as the square root of Simpson's diversity index over productive rearrangements. TCRdb holds this immuneACCESS table with in-frame rearrangements only. Some clones are missing; in checked studies, unresolved V genes explain under half, and the rest has no known cause. That table gives V, J and clone size, and the DNA gave D and trimming. The sample contains about 150,000 clones, roughly four fifths of them found a single time. About 12% of the sample is in the top ten clones.

Material for sequencing was peripheral blood. The V gene is TRBV14 and the J gene is TRBJ2-3, with TRBD2 perhaps the D gene, on 6 matching bases. The sequence was obtained from a woman aged 55-70 years with COVID-19, enrolled during active disease. Here the CDR3 is given as CASSQELPSAGTDTQYF. The DNA sequence reads TGTGCCAGCAGCCAAGAGTTGCCTAGCGCCGGCACAGATACGCAGTATTTT.